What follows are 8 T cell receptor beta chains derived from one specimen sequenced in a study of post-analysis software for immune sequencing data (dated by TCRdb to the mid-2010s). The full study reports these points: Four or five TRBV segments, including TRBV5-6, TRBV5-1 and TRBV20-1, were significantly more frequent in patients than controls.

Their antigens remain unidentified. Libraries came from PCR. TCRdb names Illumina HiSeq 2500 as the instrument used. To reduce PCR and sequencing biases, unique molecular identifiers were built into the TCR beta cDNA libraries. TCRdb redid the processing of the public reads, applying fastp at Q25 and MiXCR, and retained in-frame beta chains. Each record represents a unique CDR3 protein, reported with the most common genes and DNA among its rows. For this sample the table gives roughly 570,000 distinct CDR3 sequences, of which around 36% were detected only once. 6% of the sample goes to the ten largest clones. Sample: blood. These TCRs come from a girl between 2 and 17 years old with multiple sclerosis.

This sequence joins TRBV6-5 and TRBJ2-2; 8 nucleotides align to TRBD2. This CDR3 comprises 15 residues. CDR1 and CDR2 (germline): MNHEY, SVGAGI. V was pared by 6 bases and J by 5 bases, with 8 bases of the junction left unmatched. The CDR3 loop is CASSYGGAGTGELFF. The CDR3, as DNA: TGTGCCAGCAGCTACGGGGGGGCAGGAACCGGGGAGCTGTTTTTT.

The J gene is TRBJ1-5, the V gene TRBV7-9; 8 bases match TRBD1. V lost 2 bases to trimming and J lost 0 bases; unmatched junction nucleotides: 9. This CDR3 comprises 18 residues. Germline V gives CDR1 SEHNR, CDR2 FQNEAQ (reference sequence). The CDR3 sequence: CASSLFRQGYNSNQPQHF. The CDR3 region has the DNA TGTGCCAGCAGCTTATTCAGACAGGGGTACAATAGCAATCAGCCCCAGCATTTT.

CDR3 in amino acids: CASSQEGDYQETQYF. The DNA for the CDR3 is TGTGCCAGCAGCCAAGAGGGGGACTACCAAGAGACCCAGTACTTC. The chain combines TRBV4-2 with TRBJ2-5, with D tentatively TRBD2 (6 bases). Trimming removed 0 bases from V and 0 bases from J, with 8 bases in between. The CDR3 is 15 amino acids. The V gene's germline CDR1 is LGHNA and CDR2 YNFKEQ.

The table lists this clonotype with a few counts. The CDR3 reads CASSLPPGEENQETQYF. CDR3 bases: TGTGCCAGCAGTTTACCCCCGGGGGAGGAAAACCAAGAGACCCAGTACTTC. The chain combines TRBV28 with TRBJ2-5; D may be TRBD2 (6 bases). Germline V lookup: CDR1 MDHEN, CDR2 SYDVKM. V was shortened by 2 bases and J by 0 bases, with 16 bases between the two germline ends. The CDR3 is 17 residues long. The whole variable domain, remainder taken from reference TRBV28 and TRBJ2-5, is DVKVTQSSRYLVKRTGEKVFLECVQDMDHENMFWYRQDPGLGLRLIYFSYDVKMKEKGDIPEGYSVSREKKERFSLILESASTNQTSMYLCASSLPPGEENQETQYFGPGTRLLVL.

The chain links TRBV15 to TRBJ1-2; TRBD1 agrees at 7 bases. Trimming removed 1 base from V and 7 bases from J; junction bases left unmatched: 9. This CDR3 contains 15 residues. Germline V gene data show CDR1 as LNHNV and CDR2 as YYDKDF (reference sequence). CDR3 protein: CATSRGRGGLLGYTF. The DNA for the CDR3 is TGTGCCACCAGCAGAGGTAGAGGGGGCTTGCTTGGCTACACCTTC.

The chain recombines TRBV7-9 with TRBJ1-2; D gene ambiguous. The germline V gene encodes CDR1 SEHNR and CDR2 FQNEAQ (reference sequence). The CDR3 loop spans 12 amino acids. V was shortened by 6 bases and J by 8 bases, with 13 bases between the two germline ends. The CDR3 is CASRSDLSGYTF. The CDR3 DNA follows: TGTGCCAGCAGATCTGACCTATCAGGCTACACCTTC.

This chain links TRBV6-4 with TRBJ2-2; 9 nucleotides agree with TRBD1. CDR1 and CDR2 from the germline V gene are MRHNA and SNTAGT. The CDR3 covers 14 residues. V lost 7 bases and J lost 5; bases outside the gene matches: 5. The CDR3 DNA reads TGTGCCAGCAAATCGACAGGGGGGACCGGGGAGCTGTTTTTT. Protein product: CASKSTGGTGELFF.

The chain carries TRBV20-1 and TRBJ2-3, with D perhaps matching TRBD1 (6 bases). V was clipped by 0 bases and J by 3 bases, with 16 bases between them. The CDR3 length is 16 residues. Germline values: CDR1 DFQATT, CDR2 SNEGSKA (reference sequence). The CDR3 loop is CSARDLVQGLTDTQYF. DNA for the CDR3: TGCAGTGCTAGAGATCTAGTACAGGGTTTGACAGATACGCAGTATTTT.